This T cell receptor beta chain was found in a study of chronic HIV infection and antiretroviral therapy (dated by TCRdb to 2014 to 2015). This clonotype has only a few counts. The target of this receptor is not known. Base qualities are not provided; no much larger clone lies one nucleotide away. Libraries were constructed by 5' RACE. Sequencing took place on an Illumina MiSeq. TCRdb reworked the public reads: Q25 trimming with fastp, MiXCR clone assembly, productive beta chains retained. Each entry is one CDR3 protein sequence, shown with its most common DNA and genes. This sample has around 30,000 distinct CDR3 sequences in its table, and 7% to 10% of those were observed once. About 2.4% of the sample comes from the top ten. From the cysteine up to the phenylalanine, the CDR3 has a length of 13 residues. Kept here is only the CDR3 DNA, which spans 39 bases and is read in frame from base 1. Based on the germline V gene, the CDR1 and CDR2 sequences are MGHDK and SYGVNS. The V and J ends are trimmed by 3 bases and 7 bases, leaving 12 bases between them.

The sequence is built from TRBV25-1 and TRBJ1-2; tentative D gene TRBD1, with 5 bases matching. The sequence came from an adult who had HIV and had not received antiretroviral therapy, or was an uninfected healthy control (not recorded which). Sequenced sample: peripheral blood. The encoded CDR3 is CASSDQGVAGYTF. The nucleotide sequence is TGTGCCAGCAGTGATCAAGGGGTAGCTGGCTACACCTTC.